A selection of T cell receptor beta chains follows, all from one sample in a study of CD8+ T cells in alopecia areata. Profiled with immunoSEQ multiplex PCR; TCRdb holds only in-frame clones, not every one. The profile shows 55,000 to 75,000 clones, roughly 44% of them singletons. Sequencing was performed on CD8+ T cells sorted from blood, taken at week 0. These receptors all come from a human donor with alopecia areata. CDR3s include the opening cysteine and the closing phenylalanine or tryptophan. Each record gives: V gene, D gene, clone size, J gene, CDR3 protein, CDR3 DNA. D genes are given only for firm matches. Not every row has a clone size; where given, it reads once, few, many or a size class.

v_gene: TRBV11-2; d_gene: TRBD1; abundance: few; j_gene: TRBJ2-7; CDR3aa: CASSSGQGRMDEQYF; CDR3nt: TGTGCCAGCAGCTCAGGACAGGGGAGAATGGACGAGCAGTACTTC
v_gene: TRBV11-2; d_gene: TRBD1; abundance: medium-sized; j_gene: TRBJ2-7; CDR3aa: CASRGDRKTYEQYF; CDR3nt: TGTGCCAGCAGAGGGGACAGAAAAACCTACGAGCAGTACTTC
v_gene: TRBV19; d_gene: .; abundance: .; j_gene: TRBJ1-1; CDR3aa: CASSIEGRNTEAFF; CDR3nt: TGTGCCAGTAGTATAGAAGGCAGGAACACTGAAGCTTTCTTT
v_gene: TRBV15; d_gene: TRBD1; abundance: .; j_gene: TRBJ2-5; CDR3aa: CATSGEGQGNQETQYF; CDR3nt: TGTGCCACCAGCGGGGAGGGACAGGGGAACCAAGAGACCCAGTACTTC
v_gene: TRBV9; d_gene: .; abundance: .; j_gene: TRBJ2-7; CDR3aa: CASSVTSTTYEQYF; CDR3nt: TGTGCCAGCAGCGTTACGTCAACTACCTACGAGCAGTACTTC
v_gene: TRBV27; d_gene: .; abundance: .; j_gene: TRBJ2-7; CDR3aa: CASSLSRSYEQYF; CDR3nt: TGTGCCAGCAGTTTATCGCGTTCCTACGAGCAGTACTTC
v_gene: TRBV27; d_gene: .; abundance: .; j_gene: TRBJ2-7; CDR3aa: CASSSGRSYEQYF; CDR3nt: TGTGCCAGCAGCTCCGGTAGGTCCTACGAGCAGTACTTC
v_gene: TRBV30; d_gene: TRBD2; abundance: few; j_gene: TRBJ2-1; CDR3aa: CAWSPPGLAGSNEQFF; CDR3nt: TGTGCCTGGAGTCCACCGGGACTAGCGGGATCAAATGAGCAGTTCTTC
v_gene: TRBV14; d_gene: .; abundance: few; j_gene: TRBJ2-7; CDR3aa: CASSPAQGVYEQYF; CDR3nt: TGTGCCAGCAGCCCCGCACAGGGAGTCTACGAGCAGTACTTC
v_gene: TRBV9; d_gene: .; abundance: .; j_gene: TRBJ2-7; CDR3aa: CASSVSPGGGYEQYF; CDR3nt: TGTGCCAGCAGCGTCTCCCCTGGAGGAGGGTACGAGCAGTACTTC
v_gene: TRBV18; d_gene: .; abundance: .; j_gene: TRBJ2-7; CDR3aa: CASSPGISRSETYEQYF; CDR3nt: TGTGCCAGCTCACCAGGAATATCGAGGTCGGAAACCTACGAGCAGTACTTC
v_gene: TRBV7-9; d_gene: TRBD1; abundance: .; j_gene: TRBJ2-7; CDR3aa: CASSSQTGDVYEQYF; CDR3nt: TGTGCCAGCAGCTCCCAGACAGGGGACGTCTACGAGCAGTACTTC
v_gene: TRBV4-1; d_gene: TRBD2; abundance: .; j_gene: TRBJ2-3; CDR3aa: CASSSTSGNTQYF; CDR3nt: TGCGCCAGCAGCTCTACTAGCGGGAATACGCAGTATTTT
v_gene: TRBV15; d_gene: .; abundance: .; j_gene: TRBJ2-7; CDR3aa: CATSREAGREQYF; CDR3nt: TGTGCCACCAGCAGAGAGGCAGGGCGGGAGCAGTACTTC
v_gene: TRBV5-1; d_gene: .; abundance: once; j_gene: TRBJ2-7; CDR3aa: CASSSGTSYPYEQYF; CDR3nt: TGCGCCAGCAGCTCAGGGACTTCGTACCCCTACGAGCAGTACTTC
v_gene: TRBV4-3; d_gene: TRBD2; abundance: once; j_gene: TRBJ2-1; CDR3aa: CASSPRGAGGPEEQFF; CDR3nt: TGCGCCAGCAGCCCCCGCGGGGCGGGAGGGCCGGAGGAGCAGTTCTTC
v_gene: TRBV7-6; d_gene: TRBD1; abundance: .; j_gene: TRBJ2-7; CDR3aa: CAITTGQAREQYF; CDR3nt: TGTGCCATCACCACGGGACAGGCGCGCGAGCAGTACTTC
v_gene: TRBV7-6; d_gene: TRBD2; abundance: .; j_gene: TRBJ2-3; CDR3aa: CASSPLAGGPGDTQYF; CDR3nt: TGTGCCAGCAGCCCACTAGCGGGAGGGCCGGGAGATACGCAGTATTTT
v_gene: TRBV7-7; d_gene: .; abundance: few; j_gene: TRBJ2-2; CDR3aa: CASSLAVGTGDTGELFF; CDR3nt: TGTGCTAGCAGCTTAGCTGTAGGGACGGGAGACACCGGGGAGCTGTTTTTT
v_gene: TRBV30; d_gene: .; abundance: .; j_gene: TRBJ2-5; CDR3aa: CAWGTSTGETQYF; CDR3nt: TGTGCCTGGGGAACTAGTACAGGGGAGACCCAGTACTTC
v_gene: TRBV27; d_gene: .; abundance: .; j_gene: TRBJ1-5; CDR3aa: CASRGNSNQPQHF; CDR3nt: TGTGCCTCCCGGGGCAACAGCAATCAGCCCCAGCATTTT
v_gene: TRBV7-9; d_gene: .; abundance: few; j_gene: TRBJ2-4; CDR3aa: CASSPGRSSSVAKNIQYF; CDR3nt: TGTGCCAGCAGCCCGGGACGCTCATCCTCTGTAGCCAAAAACATTCAGTACTTC
v_gene: TRBV6-6; d_gene: .; abundance: .; j_gene: TRBJ2-7; CDR3aa: CASRVRFSYEQYF; CDR3nt: TGTGCCAGCAGAGTTCGGTTCTCCTACGAGCAGTACTTC
v_gene: TRBV30; d_gene: .; abundance: .; j_gene: TRBJ1-4; CDR3aa: CAWSALDVDEKLFF; CDR3nt: TGTGCCTGGAGTGCTCTGGACGTCGATGAAAAACTGTTTTTT
v_gene: TRBV29-1; d_gene: TRBD1; abundance: .; j_gene: TRBJ2-5; CDR3aa: CSGSWDRAYETQYF; CDR3nt: TGCAGCGGGTCTTGGGACAGGGCTTATGAGACCCAGTACTTC
v_gene: TRBV5-1; d_gene: .; abundance: .; j_gene: TRBJ2-7; CDR3aa: CASRPRSSYEQYF; CDR3nt: TGCGCCAGCAGACCGAGGAGCTCCTACGAGCAGTACTTC
v_gene: TRBV2; d_gene: .; abundance: .; j_gene: TRBJ2-7; CDR3aa: CASSAGSSAYYEQYF; CDR3nt: TGTGCCAGCAGTGCCGGAAGTAGCGCCTACTACGAGCAGTACTTC
v_gene: TRBV6-5; d_gene: TRBD1; abundance: .; j_gene: TRBJ1-2; CDR3aa: CASGATGKDYGYTF; CDR3nt: TGTGCCAGCGGAGCGACAGGGAAGGACTATGGCTACACCTTC
v_gene: TRBV7-2; d_gene: TRBD1; abundance: .; j_gene: TRBJ2-7; CDR3aa: CASSPGTGANEQYF; CDR3nt: TGTGCCAGCAGCCCCGGGACAGGTGCAAACGAGCAGTACTTC
v_gene: TRBV7-9; d_gene: TRBD1; abundance: .; j_gene: TRBJ2-1; CDR3aa: CASSLVTGAYNEQFF; CDR3nt: TGTGCCAGCAGCTTAGTGACAGGGGCCTACAATGAGCAGTTCTTC
v_gene: TRBV2; d_gene: .; abundance: .; j_gene: TRBJ2-5; CDR3aa: CASSDWIGQYF; CDR3nt: TGTGCCAGCAGTGATTGGATAGGCCAGTACTTC
v_gene: TRBV30; d_gene: TRBD2; abundance: .; j_gene: TRBJ2-5; CDR3aa: CAWSDTSGNSIEETQYF; CDR3nt: TGTGCCTGGAGTGATACTAGCGGGAATAGTATTGAAGAGACCCAGTACTTC
v_gene: TRBV5-1; d_gene: .; abundance: many; j_gene: TRBJ1-1; CDR3aa: CASSFEGMGTEAFF; CDR3nt: TGCGCCAGCAGCTTCGAGGGAATGGGCACTGAAGCTTTCTTT
v_gene: TRBV27; d_gene: .; abundance: .; j_gene: TRBJ2-7; CDR3aa: CASRGGHPYEQYF; CDR3nt: TGTGCCAGCAGAGGAGGTCACCCCTACGAGCAGTACTTC
v_gene: TRBV19; d_gene: .; abundance: few; j_gene: TRBJ2-5; CDR3aa: CASSMSGHDQETQYF; CDR3nt: TGTGCCAGTAGTATGTCAGGGCACGACCAAGAGACCCAGTACTTC
v_gene: TRBV29-1; d_gene: .; abundance: few; j_gene: TRBJ1-5; CDR3aa: CSVEYAGDNQPQHF; CDR3nt: TGCAGCGTTGAATACGCAGGGGACAATCAGCCCCAGCATTTT
v_gene: TRBV23-1; d_gene: TRBD2; abundance: .; j_gene: TRBJ2-7; CDR3aa: CASSPTLAGYEQYF; CDR3nt: TGCGCCAGCAGCCCCACCCTAGCGGGCTACGAGCAGTACTTC
v_gene: TRBV4-1; d_gene: .; abundance: few; j_gene: TRBJ2-1; CDR3aa: CASSHEQSSYNEQFF; CDR3nt: TGCGCCAGCAGCCACGAACAGAGCTCCTACAATGAGCAGTTCTTC
v_gene: TRBV20-1; d_gene: .; abundance: .; j_gene: TRBJ2-2; CDR3aa: CSARESGELFF; CDR3nt: TGCAGTGCTAGAGAGTCCGGGGAGCTGTTTTTT
v_gene: TRBV19; d_gene: TRBD2; abundance: .; j_gene: TRBJ2-3; CDR3aa: CASIQPTLAGGSDTQYF; CDR3nt: TGTGCCAGTATCCAACCCACTCTAGCGGGAGGGTCCGATACGCAGTATTTT
v_gene: TRBV7-6; d_gene: .; abundance: many; j_gene: TRBJ2-1; CDR3aa: CASSRGQYNEQFF; CDR3nt: TGTGCCAGCAGCCGAGGACAGTACAATGAGCAGTTCTTC
v_gene: TRBV10-3; d_gene: .; abundance: few; j_gene: TRBJ2-3; CDR3aa: CAISEIGANTDTQYF; CDR3nt: TGTGCCATCAGTGAAATTGGGGCGAACACAGATACGCAGTATTTT
v_gene: TRBV6-6; d_gene: .; abundance: .; j_gene: TRBJ2-4; CDR3aa: CASEISWADKNIQYF; CDR3nt: TGTGCCAGCGAAATCTCGTGGGCGGACAAAAACATTCAGTACTTC
v_gene: TRBV2; d_gene: .; abundance: .; j_gene: TRBJ1-5; CDR3aa: CASSEEGGQPQHF; CDR3nt: TGTGCCAGCAGTGAGGAAGGGGGGCAGCCCCAGCATTTT
v_gene: TRBV30; d_gene: TRBD1; abundance: .; j_gene: TRBJ2-7; CDR3aa: CAWSAGTGGFYEQYF; CDR3nt: TGTGCCTGGAGCGCCGGGACAGGGGGCTTCTACGAGCAGTACTTC
v_gene: TRBV7-6; d_gene: .; abundance: few; j_gene: TRBJ2-3; CDR3aa: CASSPRAPDTQYF; CDR3nt: TGTGCCAGCAGCCCCCGCGCCCCAGATACGCAGTATTTT
v_gene: TRBV9; d_gene: .; abundance: .; j_gene: TRBJ2-5; CDR3aa: CASSVTAETQYF; CDR3nt: TGTGCCAGCAGCGTCACAGCCGAGACCCAGTACTTC
v_gene: TRBV7-8; d_gene: .; abundance: .; j_gene: TRBJ2-7; CDR3aa: CASSPNPNGAGGEQYF; CDR3nt: TGTGCCAGCAGCCCAAACCCGAACGGGGCAGGTGGCGAGCAGTACTTC
v_gene: TRBV27; d_gene: .; abundance: few; j_gene: TRBJ2-3; CDR3aa: CASSLSLASTDTQYF; CDR3nt: TGTGCCAGCAGTTTATCCCTAGCGAGCACAGATACGCAGTATTTT
v_gene: TRBV6-5; d_gene: .; abundance: .; j_gene: TRBJ2-5; CDR3aa: CASSYSPEGETQYF; CDR3nt: TGTGCCAGCAGTTACTCTCCAGAAGGAGAGACCCAGTACTTC
v_gene: TRBV9; d_gene: .; abundance: .; j_gene: TRBJ2-7; CDR3aa: CASSGGLRGDYYEQYF; CDR3nt: TGTGCCAGCAGCGGGGGACTGCGAGGGGATTACTACGAGCAGTACTTC
v_gene: TRBV28; d_gene: .; abundance: few; j_gene: TRBJ1-1; CDR3aa: CASSLGVNTEAFF; CDR3nt: TGTGCCAGCAGTTTAGGAGTTAACACTGAAGCTTTCTTT
v_gene: TRBV7-8; d_gene: TRBD2; abundance: .; j_gene: TRBJ2-1; CDR3aa: CASSLSSGRSLIDEQFF; CDR3nt: TGTGCCAGCAGCCTTTCTAGCGGGAGGAGTCTTATCGATGAGCAGTTCTTC
v_gene: TRBV14; d_gene: TRBD1; abundance: .; j_gene: TRBJ1-4; CDR3aa: CASRKTGTNEKLFF; CDR3nt: TGTGCCAGCAGGAAGACAGGGACTAATGAAAAACTGTTTTTT
v_gene: TRBV15; d_gene: .; abundance: .; j_gene: TRBJ2-7; CDR3aa: CATSRDLGAREQYF; CDR3nt: TGTGCCACCAGCAGAGACCTCGGGGCCAGGGAGCAGTACTTC
v_gene: TRBV5-1; d_gene: TRBD2; abundance: .; j_gene: TRBJ2-1; CDR3aa: CASSLVLAGRSYNEQFF; CDR3nt: TGCGCCAGCAGCTTGGTACTAGCGGGAAGGTCCTACAATGAGCAGTTCTTC
v_gene: TRBV29-1; d_gene: TRBD1; abundance: .; j_gene: TRBJ2-3; CDR3aa: CSGQGSETDTQYF; CDR3nt: TGCAGCGGACAGGGTAGTGAGACAGATACGCAGTATTTT
v_gene: TRBV29-1; d_gene: TRBD2; abundance: .; j_gene: TRBJ2-1; CDR3aa: CSVGGLAGHSYNEQFF; CDR3nt: TGCAGCGTGGGCGGACTAGCGGGACACTCCTACAATGAGCAGTTCTTC